These 8 T cell receptor beta chains were sequenced from one sample in a study of cytomegalovirus exposure and HLA in healthy donors. Primers included in the PCR were 60 Vbeta and 13 Jbeta primers. The repertoire was sequenced with immunoSEQ multiplex PCR; TCRdb's copy has only in-frame clones and lacks some. The sample lists under 110,000 clones, over 70% occurring once. The sequencing input was PBMCs. The source is a man aged 50 to 59 in good health and CMV-seronegative.

This sequence joins TRBV7-9 and TRBJ2-7; D ambiguous. CDR1 and CDR2 from the germline V gene are SEHNR and FQNEAQ (reference sequence). CDR3 length: 11 residues. V lost 4 bases and J 2 bases, leaving 3 bases between the germline ends. The CDR3 is CASSYTYEQYF. The CDR3 bases are TGTGCCAGCAGCTACACCTACGAGCAGTACTTC.

This chain connects TRBV4-1 to TRBJ2-4; possible D gene TRBD1, 6 bases. Germline CDR1 MGHRA, CDR2 YSYEKL. This CDR3 is 14 amino acids long. Trimming pared 1 base from V and 7 bases from J, leaving 11 bases between. In nucleotides, the CDR3 is TGCGCCAGCAGCCAAGCGGACAGCAAGAACATTCAGTACTTC. Translating gives CASSQADSKNIQYF.

This clone was seen a handful of times. The chain carries TRBV18 and TRBJ1-2; 8 bases line up with TRBD1. The CDR3 totals 14 residues. Germline V gene data show CDR1 as KGHSH and CDR2 as LQKENI. V shed 6 bases, J shed 6 bases, and the junction held 9 bases outside the gene matches. For the CDR3, the DNA is TGTGCCAGCTCTCCCTCGACAGGGGAGGATGGCTACACCTTC. Amino acid sequence: CASSPSTGEDGYTF. The complete variable domain, with remaining parts taken from reference TRBV18 and TRBJ1-2, reads NAGVMQNPRHLVRRRGQEARLRCSPMKGHSHVYWYRQLPEEGLKFMVYLQKENIIDESGMPKERFSAEFPKEGPSILRIQQVVRGDSAAYFCASSPSTGEDGYTFGSGTRLTVV.

The chain couples TRBV15 to TRBJ2-1; weak D call: TRBD2 (5 bases). Germline lookup yields CDR1 LNHNV and CDR2 YYDKDF (reference sequence). The ends were cut back, 1 base at V and 3 bases at J, with 13 bases in the middle. The CDR3 consists of 16 residues. The CDR3 region has the DNA TGTGCCACCAGCAGAGGAGGGCTAGAAATCTACAATGAGCAGTTCTTC. Its protein product is CATSRGGLEIYNEQFF. The variable domain in full, completed from reference TRBV15 and TRBJ2-1, reads DAMVIQNPRYQVTQFGKPVTLSCSQTLNHNVMYWYQQKSSQAPKLLFHYYDKDFNNEADTPDNFQSRRPNTSFCFLDIRSPGLGDTAMYLCATSRGGLEIYNEQFFGPGTRLTVL.

The genes are TRBV7-6 and TRBJ2-5, with 9 positions matching TRBD1. The germline gives CDR1 SGHVS, CDR2 FNYEAQ. This CDR3 contains 15 residues. Trimming cost V 5 bases and J 0 bases; bases outside gene matches: 4. The CDR3 reads CASSVQGAYQETQYF. CDR3 coding DNA: TGTGCCAGCAGCGTACAGGGGGCCTACCAAGAGACCCAGTACTTC.

CDR3 sequence reads: CASSVKASGINEQFF. The CDR3 nucleotides are TGTGCCAGCAGCGTAAAGGCTAGCGGTATTAATGAGCAGTTCTTC. The rearrangement uses TRBV9 and TRBJ2-1; 7 positions match TRBD2. With V trimmed by 1 base and J by 7 bases, 8 bases remained unmatched. CDR3 size: 15 residues. CDR1 and CDR2 (germline): SGDLS, YYNGEE.

J is TRBJ1-5 and V is TRBV2, with a weak D call TRBD1 (5 bases). Germline CDR1 and CDR2: SNHLY and FYNNEI. This CDR3 has 12 residues. V lost 8 bases and J 9 bases, leaving 14 bases between the germline ends. The DNA of the CDR3 is TGTGCCAGCGGCCAGGGTCTAGGGCCCCAGCATTTT. Its protein product is CASGQGLGPQHF.

This chain connects TRBV30 to TRBJ1-4, with TRBD1 matching over 8 bases. The CDR3 totals 14 residues. The V and J ends lost 2 bases and 8 bases, in that order; junction bases with no gene match: 7. Germline V gene lookup returns CDR1 GTSNPN and CDR2 SVGIG (reference sequence). The CDR3 loop reads CAWSRGQGWEKLFF. DNA of the CDR3: TGTGCCTGGAGTAGAGGACAGGGCTGGGAAAAACTGTTTTTT.